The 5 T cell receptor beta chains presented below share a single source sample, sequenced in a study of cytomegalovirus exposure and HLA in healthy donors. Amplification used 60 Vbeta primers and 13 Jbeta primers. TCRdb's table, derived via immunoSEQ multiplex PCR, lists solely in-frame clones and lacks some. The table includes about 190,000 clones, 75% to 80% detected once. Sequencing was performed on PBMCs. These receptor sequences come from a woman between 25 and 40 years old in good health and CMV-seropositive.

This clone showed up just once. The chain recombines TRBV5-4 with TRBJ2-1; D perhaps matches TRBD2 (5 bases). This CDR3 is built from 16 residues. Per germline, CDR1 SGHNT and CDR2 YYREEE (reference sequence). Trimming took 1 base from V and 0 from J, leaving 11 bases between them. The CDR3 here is CASSLRSGSSYNEQFF. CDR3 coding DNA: TGTGCCAGCAGCTTGAGATCGGGGAGCTCCTACAATGAGCAGTTCTTC.

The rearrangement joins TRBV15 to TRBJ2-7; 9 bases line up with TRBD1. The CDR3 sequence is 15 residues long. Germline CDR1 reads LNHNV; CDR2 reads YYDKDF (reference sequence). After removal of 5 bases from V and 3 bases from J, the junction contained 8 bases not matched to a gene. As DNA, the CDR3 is TGTGCCACCAGCGCAGCCGGGACAGGGTACTACGAGCAGTACTTC. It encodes CATSAAGTGYYEQYF.

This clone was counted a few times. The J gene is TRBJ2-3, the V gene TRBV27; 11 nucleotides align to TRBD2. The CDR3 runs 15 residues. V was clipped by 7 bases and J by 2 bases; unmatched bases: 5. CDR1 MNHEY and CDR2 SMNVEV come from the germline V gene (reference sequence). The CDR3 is CASTASGRYTDTQYF. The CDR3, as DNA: TGTGCCAGCACGGCTAGCGGGAGGTACACAGATACGCAGTATTTT.

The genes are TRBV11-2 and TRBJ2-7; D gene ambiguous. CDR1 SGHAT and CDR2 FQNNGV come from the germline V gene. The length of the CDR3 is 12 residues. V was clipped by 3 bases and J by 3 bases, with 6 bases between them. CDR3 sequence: CASSLTYYEQYF. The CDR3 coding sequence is TGTGCCAGCAGCTTGACTTACTACGAGCAGTACTTC.

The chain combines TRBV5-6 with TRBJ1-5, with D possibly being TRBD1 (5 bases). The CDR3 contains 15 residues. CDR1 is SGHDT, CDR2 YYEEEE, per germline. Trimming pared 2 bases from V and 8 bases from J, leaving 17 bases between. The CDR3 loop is CASSFGLKGGEPQHF. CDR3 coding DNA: TGTGCCAGCAGCTTTGGGCTTAAGGGAGGGGAGCCCCAGCATTTT.